The next 15 T cell receptor beta chains were all read from a single sample in a study of T cell responses to AZD1222 COVID-19 vaccine (TCRdb year 2021). Libraries were built with the immunoSEQ multiplex PCR assay. Drawn from immuneACCESS, this table holds only the in-frame rearrangements with V and J called that TCRdb kept. Clones are partly lost; checked studies trace under half to an unresolved V gene and leave the rest unexplained. The sample profile shows over 100,000 clones; roughly 87% of them were found once. The ten largest clones take up 2% to 3% of the sample. Interpreted using the paper, the time point label stands for: about 28 days (+/-7) after the second vaccine dose. This specimen consisted of peripheral blood, obtained 28 days after the second AZD1222 dose. These receptors all come from an adult who received the AZD1222 COVID-19 vaccine.

A single count supports this clone. This chain connects TRBV7-3 to TRBJ1-2, with D possibly being TRBD1 (5 bases). This CDR3 contains 13 residues. Trimming took off 5 bases at V and 7 bases at J, with 14 bases between the two ends. Per the germline V gene, CDR1 is SGHTA and CDR2 is FQGTGA. CDR3 sequence reads: CASSLSGTSGYTF. CDR3 nucleotides: TGTGCCAGCAGCCTGTCCGGGACGTCTGGCTACACCTTC. The full variable domain, completed using reference TRBV7-3 and TRBJ1-2, is GAGVSQTPSNKVTEKGKYVELRCDPISGHTALYWYRQSLGQGPEFLIYFQGTGAADDSGLPNDRFFAVRPEGSVSTLKIQRTERGDSAVYLCASSLSGTSGYTFGSGTRLTVV.

The V gene is TRBV5-4, the J gene TRBJ2-3, with D tentatively TRBD1 or TRBD2 (6 bases each). CDR1 and CDR2 (germline): SGHNT, YYREEE (reference sequence). CDR3 length equals 15 residues. V was shortened by 0 bases and J by 3 bases, with 11 bases between the two germline ends. In DNA form, the CDR3 reads TGTGCCAGCAGCTTGGGGGGGGCTTCGACAGATACGCAGTATTTT. Amino acids: CASSLGGASTDTQYF.

This clone came up a few times. The V call is TRBV2, the J call TRBJ2-7, with 8 bases aligning to TRBD1. Germline V gene data show CDR1 as SNHLY and CDR2 as FYNNEI. V dropped 6 bases and J dropped 7; count of bases not matched to a gene: 8. This CDR3 comprises 13 residues. CDR3 residues: CASSYGQGREQYF. In nucleotides, the CDR3 is TGTGCCAGCAGCTACGGACAGGGCAGGGAGCAGTACTTC.

This sequence joins TRBV2 and TRBJ1-1; D not resolved. This CDR3 has 14 residues. Per the germline V gene, CDR1 is SNHLY and CDR2 is FYNNEI. V lost 3 bases and J 5 bases, leaving 13 bases between the germline ends. DNA for the CDR3: TGTGCCAGCAGTGAGTGGGCCAGAAGTACTGAAGCTTTCTTT. Translating gives CASSEWARSTEAFF.

The V and J genes are TRBV9 and TRBJ1-4, with D maybe TRBD1 (5 bases). The germline V gene has CDR1 SGDLS and CDR2 YYNGEE. The CDR3 consists of 15 residues. V was trimmed by 0 bases and J by 4 bases, leaving 10 bases between them. CDR3 loop: CASSVAGRDNEKLFF. CDR3 sequence (DNA): TGTGCCAGCAGCGTAGCGGGCAGGGATAATGAAAAACTGTTTTTT.

V usage is TRBV11-2 and J usage is TRBJ2-5; TRBD1 is a possible D gene (5 bases). Trimming cost V 1 base and J 5 bases, with 11 bases left between them. Germline loops: CDR1 SGHAT, CDR2 FQNNGV. This CDR3 region has 14 residues. The chain's CDR3 is CASSLAGIEETQYF. The CDR3 region has the DNA TGTGCCAGCAGCTTAGCAGGGATCGAGGAGACCCAGTACTTC.

The CDR3, as DNA: TGTGCCAGCAGCCTAGGGACACCACAAGAGACCCAGTACTTC. Its protein product is CASSLGTPQETQYF. V usage is TRBV5-6 and J usage is TRBJ2-5, with D possibly matching TRBD1 (6 bases). Germline CDR1 and CDR2: SGHDT and YYEEEE. Trimming took 4 bases from V and 2 from J, leaving 12 bases between them. The CDR3 sequence is 14 residues long.

In this sample, this clone turned up once. The chain carries TRBV5-6 and TRBJ1-2; TRBD1 is a possible D gene (5 bases). CDR3 length: 16 residues. V lost 0 bases and J lost 4, with 16 bases in between. Per the germline V gene, CDR1 is SGHDT and CDR2 is YYEEEE. The CDR3 DNA reads TGTGCCAGCAGCTTGGACCCAGGGCCATTGGGCTATGGCTACACCTTC. Translated, it gives CASSLDPGPLGYGYTF.

V and J are TRBV9 and TRBJ1-1; 9 nucleotides match TRBD1. The J segment lost 1 base and the V segment lost 4 bases, leaving 5 bases of the junction unmatched. Germline assignment: CDR1 SGDLS and CDR2 YYNGEE. The CDR3 runs to 15 residues. The CDR3 nucleotides read TGTGCCAGCAGCTTCCGGACAGGGGCGAACACTGAAGCTTTCTTT. This gives the protein CASSFRTGANTEAFF.

This rearrangement joins TRBV4-3 to TRBJ2-1, with D possibly being TRBD2 (7 bases). The length of the CDR3 is 16 residues. The germline V gene encodes CDR1 LGHNA and CDR2 YSLEER. The germline V and J ends were trimmed by 0 bases and 4 bases, with 13 bases remaining between them. CDR3 region: CASSQDRGAEYNEQFF. CDR3 DNA sequence: TGCGCCAGCAGCCAAGATCGGGGGGCGGAATACAATGAGCAGTTCTTC.

The V call is TRBV6-2 or TRBV6-3, the J call TRBJ1-2; D remains unclear. Germline values: CDR1 MNHEY, CDR2 SVGEGT. This CDR3 comprises 12 residues. V lost 2 bases to trimming and J lost 7 bases, with 8 bases between them. CDR3 residues: CASSYVAGGYTF. The CDR3 coding sequence is TGTGCCAGCAGTTACGTAGCGGGTGGCTACACCTTC.

The CDR3 sequence is CASSIQQGPKNQPQHF. The CDR3 DNA sequence: TGTGCCAGTAGTATTCAGCAGGGGCCCAAAAATCAGCCCCAGCATTTT. The rearrangement joins TRBV19 to TRBJ1-5, with D perhaps TRBD1 (6 bases). Germline assignment: CDR1 LNHDA and CDR2 SQIVND (reference sequence). CDR3 length equals 16 residues. Trimming took off 3 bases at V and 4 bases at J, with 16 bases between the two ends.

The V gene is TRBV7-6, the J gene TRBJ2-3; D is uncertain. Germline V gene data show CDR1 as SGHVS and CDR2 as FNYEAQ. The CDR3 consists of 15 residues. V lost 5 bases, J lost 1 base, and 13 bases lay in between. CDR3 sequence reads: CASSPRYVRTDTQYF. The DNA for the CDR3 is TGTGCCAGCAGCCCCAGATACGTCCGCACAGATACGCAGTATTTT. The variable domain in full, completed from reference TRBV7-6 and TRBJ2-3, reads GAGVSQSPRYKVTKRGQDVALRCDPISGHVSLYWYRQALGQGPEFLTYFNYEAQQDKSGLPNDRFSAERPEGSISTLTIQRTEQRDSAMYRCASSPRYVRTDTQYFGPGTRLTVL.

The genes are TRBV6-2 or TRBV6-3 and TRBJ1-5, with 7 bases matching TRBD1. Germline CDR1 MNHEY, CDR2 SVGEGT. V shed 5 bases, J shed 3 bases, and the junction held 1 base outside the gene matches. The CDR3 has 13 amino acids. This chain's CDR3 is CASSDRVNQPQHF. The CDR3 DNA is TGTGCCAGCAGTGACAGGGTCAATCAGCCCCAGCATTTT.

Worth noting for this clone: This is likely a read error, given that the CDR3 carries no conserved phenylalanine or tryptophan at its end. The rearrangement joins TRBV5-6 to TRBJ2-7; D perhaps matches TRBD1 (5 bases). V lost 0 bases and J 3 bases, leaving 13 bases between the germline ends. This CDR3 is 15 amino acids long. Germline-derived CDR1 and CDR2 are SGHDT and YYEEEE. CDR3 protein: CASSLVQGYVYEQYL. The DNA of the CDR3 is TGTGCCAGCAGCTTGGTGCAGGGATATGTCTACGAGCAGTACCTC.